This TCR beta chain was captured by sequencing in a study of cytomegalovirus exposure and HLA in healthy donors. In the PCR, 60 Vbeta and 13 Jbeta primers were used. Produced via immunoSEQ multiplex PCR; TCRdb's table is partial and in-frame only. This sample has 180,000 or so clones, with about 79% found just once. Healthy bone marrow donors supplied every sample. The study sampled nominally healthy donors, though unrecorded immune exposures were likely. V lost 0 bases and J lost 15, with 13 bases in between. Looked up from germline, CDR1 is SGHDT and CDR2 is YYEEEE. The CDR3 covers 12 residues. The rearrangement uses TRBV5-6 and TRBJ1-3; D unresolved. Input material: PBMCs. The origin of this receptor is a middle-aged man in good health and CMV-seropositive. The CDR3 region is CASSLGAGFAYF. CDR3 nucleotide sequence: TGTGCCAGCAGCTTGGGTGCGGGCTTCGCATATTTT.